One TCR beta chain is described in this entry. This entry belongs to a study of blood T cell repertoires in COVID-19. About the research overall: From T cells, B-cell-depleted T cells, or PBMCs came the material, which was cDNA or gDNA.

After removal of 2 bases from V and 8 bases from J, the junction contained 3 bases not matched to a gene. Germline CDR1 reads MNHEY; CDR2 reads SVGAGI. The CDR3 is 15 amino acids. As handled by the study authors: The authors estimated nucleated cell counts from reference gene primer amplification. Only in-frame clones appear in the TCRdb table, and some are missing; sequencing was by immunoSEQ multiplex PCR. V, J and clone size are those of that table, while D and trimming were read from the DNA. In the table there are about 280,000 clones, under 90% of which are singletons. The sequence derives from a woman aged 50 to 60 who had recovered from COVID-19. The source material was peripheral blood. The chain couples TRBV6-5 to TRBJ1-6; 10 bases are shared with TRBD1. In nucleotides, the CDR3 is TGTGCCAGCAGTTACCCGACAGGGGGCGATTCACCCCTCCACTTT. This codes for CASSYPTGGDSPLHF.